This TCR beta chain was sequenced in a study of cytomegalovirus exposure and HLA in healthy donors. PCR employed 60 Vbeta and 13 Jbeta primers. Clones were sequenced by immunoSEQ multiplex PCR, and TCRdb holds only the in-frame ones, with some missing. The sample shows about 150,000 clones, approximately 60% of them seen only once. About this clone: What it recognizes is unknown.

Trimming removed 5 bases from V and 4 bases from J; junction bases left unmatched: 12. The CDR3 length is 16 residues. Germline values: CDR1 SGHRS, CDR2 YFSETQ. Study results and caveats: Immune exposure information available was restricted to CMV serostatus. HLA allele associations emerged for about 16,000 TCR beta sequences in a later analysis, at 0.05 false discovery rate.

The sequence came from a woman between 35 and 50 years old in good health and CMV-seronegative. The sequencing input was PBMCs. The chain joins TRBV5-1 to TRBJ2-5; TRBD2 agrees at 9 bases. The DNA for the CDR3 is TGCGCCAGCAGAAACCTAGCGGGGAGCCTTTTAGAGACCCAGTACTTC. Translating gives CASRNLAGSLLETQYF. Variable domain in full (rest from reference TRBV5-1 and TRBJ2-5): KAGVTQTPRYLIKTRGQQVTLSCSPISGHRSVSWYQQTPGQGLQFLFEYFSETQRNKGNFPGRFSGRQFSNSRSEMNVSTLELGDSALYLCASRNLAGSLLETQYFGPGTRLLVL.